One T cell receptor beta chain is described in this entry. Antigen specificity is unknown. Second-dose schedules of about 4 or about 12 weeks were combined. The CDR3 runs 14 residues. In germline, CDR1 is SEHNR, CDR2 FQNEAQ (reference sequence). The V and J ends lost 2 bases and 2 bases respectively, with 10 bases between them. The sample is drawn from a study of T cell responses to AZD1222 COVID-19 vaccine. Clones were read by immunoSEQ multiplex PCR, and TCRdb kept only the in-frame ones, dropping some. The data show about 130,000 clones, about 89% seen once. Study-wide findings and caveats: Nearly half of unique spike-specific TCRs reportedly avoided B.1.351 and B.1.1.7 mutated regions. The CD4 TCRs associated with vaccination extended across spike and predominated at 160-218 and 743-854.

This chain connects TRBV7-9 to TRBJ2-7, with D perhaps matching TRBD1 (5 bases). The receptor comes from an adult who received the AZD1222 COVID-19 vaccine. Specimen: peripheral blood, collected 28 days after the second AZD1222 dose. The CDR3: CASSLRGRTYEQYF. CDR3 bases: TGTGCCAGCAGCTTAAGGGGCCGAACCTACGAGCAGTACTTC.